This entry is about one T cell receptor (beta chain). Its specificity is unknown. Germline CDR1 reads SGHRS; CDR2 reads YFSETQ. V was clipped by 6 bases and J by 2 bases, with 12 bases between them. The CDR3 covers 15 residues. These data originate in a study of blood T cells in healthy people across ages. Study-wide findings and caveats: Per million T cells, TCR beta diversity dropped about linearly as age rose. Naive T cell percentage showed a strong correlation with the diversity of TCR beta.

A minimum of 7 million PBMCs was isolated per sample. It was with a sample-barcoded 5' primer and a J-beta primer mix that a second PCR of roughly 6 to 12 cycles was run. TCRdb reanalysed the 5' RACE reads using MiXCR and keeps one entry per CDR3 protein. The repertoire has roughly 2 million distinct CDR3 sequences, roughly 52% of them found once; the top ten carry over 2%. Specimen: blood. This clonotype was obtained from a woman in her forties in good health. This sequence joins TRBV5-1 and TRBJ2-6; TRBD2 is a possible D gene (6 bases). The CDR3 region has the DNA TGCGCCAGCACCCTGCCGGGGGCTGGGGCCAACGTCCTGACTTTC. Translated: CASTLPGAGANVLTF.